Listed here are 8 T cell receptor beta chains from one sample, sequenced in a study of blood T cell repertoires in COVID-19. Using immunoSEQ multiplex PCR, the repertoire was profiled, and TCRdb retains in-frame clones only, with some absent. The sample consists of 150,000 to 200,000 clones, 85% to 90% of them appearing once. Sequencing used peripheral blood. These receptors were collected from a man aged 40-55 years with active or convalescent COVID-19.

J is TRBJ1-3 and V is TRBV28; no firm D call. The CDR3 consists of 16 residues. The ends were cut back, 1 base at V and 0 bases at J, with 10 bases in the middle. The germline V gene has CDR1 MDHEN and CDR2 SYDVKM. CDR3 nucleotides: TGTGCCAGCAGTTTATTCGGTGATAGCTCTGGAAACACCATATATTTT. Translation: CASSLFGDSSGNTIYF.

V gene TRBV30 combines with J gene TRBJ1-5, with 8 bases aligning to TRBD1. Trimming took 2 bases from V and 4 from J; bases not matched to a gene: 7. Per the germline V gene, CDR1 is GTSNPN and CDR2 is SVGIG (reference sequence). CDR3 length equals 15 residues. CDR3 sequence: CAWSISGGGNQPQHF. In DNA, the CDR3 is TGTGCCTGGAGTATATCAGGGGGCGGAAATCAGCCCCAGCATTTT.

The CDR3 sequence is CASSSRVEANVLTF. CDR3 sequence (DNA): TGTGCCAGCAGTTCCCGGGTGGAGGCCAACGTCCTGACTTTC. The V gene is TRBV3-1 (or the pseudogene TRBV3-2), the J gene TRBJ2-6; D gene unclear. V was shortened by 6 bases and J by 6 bases, with 12 bases between the two germline ends. The CDR3 consists of 14 residues. CDR1 and CDR2 from the germline V gene are LGHDT and YNNKEL (reference sequence).

The chain couples TRBV14 to TRBJ2-6, with D possibly being TRBD2 (6 bases). CDR1 and CDR2 from the germline V gene are SGHDN and FVKESK. The CDR3 is made up of 16 amino acids. Between the trimmed V and J ends, which lost 5 bases and 3 bases, there was a span of 14 bases. CDR3 DNA: TGTGCCAGCAGCGGGGATTGGGGACTTGGGGCCAACGTCCTGACTTTC. Translated, it gives CASSGDWGLGANVLTF.

Worth noting for this clone: A read error may produce the germline difference seen at one junction end. The rearrangement links TRBV28 to TRBJ1-5, with 9 bases that match TRBD1. The CDR3 is made up of 15 amino acids. Per the germline V gene, CDR1 is MDHEN and CDR2 is SYDVKM. CDR3 sequence reads: CASSYPDRGKQPQHF. The CDR3 region has the DNA TGTGCCAGCAGTTACCCGGACAGGGGCAAACAGCCCCAGCATTTT. Drawing the rest from reference TRBV28 and TRBJ1-5, the complete variable domain is DVKVTQSSRYLVKRTGEKVFLECVQDMDHENMFWYRQDPGLGLRLIYFSYDVKMKEKGDIPEGYSVSREKKERFSLILESASTNQTSMYLCASSYPDRGKQPQHFGDGTRLSIL.

This chain links TRBV3-1 (or the pseudogene TRBV3-2) with TRBJ2-1; 7 bases map to TRBD2. Looked up from germline, CDR1 is LGHDT and CDR2 is YNNKEL (reference sequence). V dropped 1 base and J dropped 3; count of bases not matched to a gene: 12. The CDR3 sequence is 18 residues long. CDR3 loop: CASSQAARAGVIYNEQFF. DNA for the CDR3: TGTGCCAGCAGCCAAGCCGCCAGGGCGGGGGTAATCTACAATGAGCAGTTCTTC.

This chain links TRBV9 with TRBJ2-1; 8 nucleotides match TRBD2. Germline V gives CDR1 SGDLS, CDR2 YYNGEE. Trimming took 3 bases from V and 0 from J; bases not matched to a gene: 2. The CDR3 consists of 15 residues. CDR3 sequence reads: CASSALAGSYNEQFF. Here the CDR3 DNA reads TGTGCCAGCAGCGCTCTAGCGGGCTCCTACAATGAGCAGTTCTTC.

This clone has a single count. The chain combines TRBV6-5 with TRBJ1-1; maybe TRBD1 (5 bases). Germline V gives CDR1 MNHEY, CDR2 SVGAGI. V lost 6 bases and J lost 2, with 13 bases in between. The CDR3 sequence is 14 residues long. The DNA for the CDR3 is TGTGCCAGCAGACGACAGAACATTAACACTGAAGCTTTCTTT. Protein product: CASRRQNINTEAFF.